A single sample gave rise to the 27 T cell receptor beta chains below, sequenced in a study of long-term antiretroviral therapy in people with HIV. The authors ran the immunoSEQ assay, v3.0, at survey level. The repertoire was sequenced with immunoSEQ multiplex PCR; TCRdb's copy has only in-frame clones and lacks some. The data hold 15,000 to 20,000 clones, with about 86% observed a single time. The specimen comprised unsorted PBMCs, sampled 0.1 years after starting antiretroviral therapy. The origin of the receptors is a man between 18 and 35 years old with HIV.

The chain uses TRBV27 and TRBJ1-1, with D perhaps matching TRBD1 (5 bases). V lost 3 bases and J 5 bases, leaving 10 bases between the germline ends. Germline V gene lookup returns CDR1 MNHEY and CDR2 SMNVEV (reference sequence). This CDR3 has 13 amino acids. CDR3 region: CASSFTRGTEAFF. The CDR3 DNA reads TGTGCCAGCAGTTTCACCCGGGGGACTGAAGCTTTCTTT.

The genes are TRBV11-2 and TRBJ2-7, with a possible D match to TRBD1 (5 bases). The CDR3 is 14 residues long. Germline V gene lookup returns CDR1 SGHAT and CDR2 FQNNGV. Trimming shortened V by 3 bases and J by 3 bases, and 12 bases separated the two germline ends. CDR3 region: CASSFTGPGYEQYF. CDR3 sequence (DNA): TGTGCCAGCAGCTTCACAGGACCAGGCTACGAGCAGTACTTC.

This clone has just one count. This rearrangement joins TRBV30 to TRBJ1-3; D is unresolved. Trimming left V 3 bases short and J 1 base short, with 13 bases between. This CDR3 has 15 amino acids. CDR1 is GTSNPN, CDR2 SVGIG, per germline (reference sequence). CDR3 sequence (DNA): TGTGCCTGGAGCCGGGGTCTCCCGTCTGGAAACACCATATATTTT. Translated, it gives CAWSRGLPSGNTIYF.

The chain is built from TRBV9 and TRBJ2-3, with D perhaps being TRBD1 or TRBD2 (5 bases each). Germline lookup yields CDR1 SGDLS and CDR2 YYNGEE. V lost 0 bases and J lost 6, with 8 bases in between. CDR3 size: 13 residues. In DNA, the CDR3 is TGTGCCAGCAGCGTAGACGGGACCGATACGCAGTATTTT. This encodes CASSVDGTDTQYF.

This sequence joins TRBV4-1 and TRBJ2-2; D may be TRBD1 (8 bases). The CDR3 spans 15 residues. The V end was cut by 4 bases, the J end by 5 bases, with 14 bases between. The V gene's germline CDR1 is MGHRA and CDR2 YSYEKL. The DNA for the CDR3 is TGCGCCAGCAGCCCACTACAGGGGGGGACCGGGGAGCTGTTTTTT. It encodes CASSPLQGGTGELFF.

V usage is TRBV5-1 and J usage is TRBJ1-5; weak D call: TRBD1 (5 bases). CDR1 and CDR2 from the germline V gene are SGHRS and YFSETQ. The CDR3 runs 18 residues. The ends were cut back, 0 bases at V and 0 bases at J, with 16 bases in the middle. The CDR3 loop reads CASSLVGGDPYSNQPQHF. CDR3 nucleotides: TGCGCCAGCAGCTTGGTAGGAGGGGACCCTTATAGCAATCAGCCCCAGCATTTT.

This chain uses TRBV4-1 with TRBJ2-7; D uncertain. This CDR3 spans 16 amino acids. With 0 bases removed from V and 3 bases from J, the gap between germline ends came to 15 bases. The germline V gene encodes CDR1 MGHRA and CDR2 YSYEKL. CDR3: CASSQDGSVGYYEQYF. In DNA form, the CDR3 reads TGCGCCAGCAGCCAAGACGGATCGGTGGGGTACTACGAGCAGTACTTC.

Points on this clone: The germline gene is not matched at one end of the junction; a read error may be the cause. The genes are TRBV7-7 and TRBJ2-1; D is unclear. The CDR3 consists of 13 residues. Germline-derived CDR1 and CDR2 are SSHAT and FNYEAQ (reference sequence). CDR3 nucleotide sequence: TGTGCTAGCAGCTCGGGCCTAAGGGATGAGCAGTTCTTC. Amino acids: CASSSGLRDEQFF.

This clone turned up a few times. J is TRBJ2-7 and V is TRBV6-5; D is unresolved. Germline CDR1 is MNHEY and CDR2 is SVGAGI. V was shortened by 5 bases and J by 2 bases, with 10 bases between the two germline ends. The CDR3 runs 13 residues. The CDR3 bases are TGTGCCAGCAGTACTCCCCCCACCTACGAGCAGTACTTC. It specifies CASSTPPTYEQYF.

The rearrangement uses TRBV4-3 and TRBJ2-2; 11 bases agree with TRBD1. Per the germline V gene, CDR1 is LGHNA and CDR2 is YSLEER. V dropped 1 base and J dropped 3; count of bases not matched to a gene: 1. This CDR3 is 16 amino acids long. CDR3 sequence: CASSQGTGGYTGELFF. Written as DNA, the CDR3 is TGCGCCAGCAGCCAAGGGACAGGGGGCTACACCGGGGAGCTGTTTTTT.

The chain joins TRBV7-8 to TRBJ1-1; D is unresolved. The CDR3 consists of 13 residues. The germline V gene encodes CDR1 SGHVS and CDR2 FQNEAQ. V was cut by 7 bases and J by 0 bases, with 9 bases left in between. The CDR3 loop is CASKDRVNTEAFF. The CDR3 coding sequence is TGTGCCAGCAAAGACCGAGTGAACACTGAAGCTTTCTTT.

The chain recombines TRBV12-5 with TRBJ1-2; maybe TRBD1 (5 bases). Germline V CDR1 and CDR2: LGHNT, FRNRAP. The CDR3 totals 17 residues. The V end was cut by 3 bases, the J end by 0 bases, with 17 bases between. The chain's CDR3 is CASGFLADTTANYGYTF. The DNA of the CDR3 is TGTGCTAGTGGTTTTCTTGCGGACACCACGGCTAACTATGGCTACACCTTC.

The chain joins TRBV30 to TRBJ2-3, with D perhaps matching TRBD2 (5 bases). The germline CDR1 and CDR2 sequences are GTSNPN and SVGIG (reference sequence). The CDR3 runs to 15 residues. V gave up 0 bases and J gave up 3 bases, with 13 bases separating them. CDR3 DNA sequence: TGTGCCTGGAGTGTGGGTGCGGGCCAAACAGATACGCAGTATTTT. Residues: CAWSVGAGQTDTQYF.

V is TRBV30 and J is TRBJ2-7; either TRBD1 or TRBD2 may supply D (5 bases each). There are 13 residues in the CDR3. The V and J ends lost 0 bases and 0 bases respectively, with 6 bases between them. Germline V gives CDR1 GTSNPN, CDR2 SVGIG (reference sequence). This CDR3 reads CAWSVGTSYEQYF. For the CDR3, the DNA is TGTGCCTGGAGTGTTGGGACCTCCTACGAGCAGTACTTC.

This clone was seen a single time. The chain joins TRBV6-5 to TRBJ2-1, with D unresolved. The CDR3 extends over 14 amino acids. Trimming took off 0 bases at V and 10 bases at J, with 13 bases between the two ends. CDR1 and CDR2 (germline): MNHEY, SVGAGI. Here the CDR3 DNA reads TGTGCCAGCAGTTACTCCGGAGCCGTCGGAGAGCAGTTCTTC. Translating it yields CASSYSGAVGEQFF.

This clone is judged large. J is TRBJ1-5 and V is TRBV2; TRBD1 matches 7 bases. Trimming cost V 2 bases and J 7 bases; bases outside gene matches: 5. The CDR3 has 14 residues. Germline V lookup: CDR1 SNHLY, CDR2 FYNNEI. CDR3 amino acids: CASSELTGPQPQHF. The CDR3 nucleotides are TGTGCCAGCAGTGAACTGACAGGGCCGCAGCCCCAGCATTTT. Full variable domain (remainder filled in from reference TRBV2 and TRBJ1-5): EPEVTQTPSHQVTQMGQEVILRCVPISNHLYFYWYRQILGQKVEFLVSFYNNEISEKSEIFDDQFSVERPDGSNFTLKIRSTKLEDSAMYFCASSELTGPQPQHFGDGTRLSIL.

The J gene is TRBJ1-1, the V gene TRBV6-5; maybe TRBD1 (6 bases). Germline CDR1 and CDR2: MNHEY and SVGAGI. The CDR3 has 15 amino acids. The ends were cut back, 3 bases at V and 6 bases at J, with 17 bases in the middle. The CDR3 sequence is CASSYNGGISAEAFF. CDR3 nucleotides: TGTGCCAGCAGTTATAACGGGGGCATCAGCGCTGAAGCTTTCTTT.

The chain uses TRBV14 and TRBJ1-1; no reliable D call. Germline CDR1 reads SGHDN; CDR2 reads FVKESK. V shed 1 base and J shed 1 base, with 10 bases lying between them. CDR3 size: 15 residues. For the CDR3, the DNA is TGTGCCAGCAGCCAAGCCACGGGCGGGAACACTGAAGCTTTCTTT. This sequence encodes CASSQATGGNTEAFF.

CDR3 sequence reads: CASSFGDSNGYTF. CDR3 DNA sequence: TGTGCCAGCAGCTTTGGGGACTCAAATGGCTACACCTTC. The chain is built from TRBV7-9 and TRBJ1-2, with D perhaps matching TRBD1 (5 bases). The CDR3 spans 13 residues. Deletions cut 3 bases from V and 6 bases from J, with 11 bases between. Germline CDR1 is SEHNR and CDR2 is FQNEAQ (reference sequence).

CDR3 in amino acids: CASKRLATNEQFF. As DNA, the CDR3 is TGTGCCAGCAAGCGACTAGCGACTAATGAGCAGTTCTTC. The chain couples TRBV2 to TRBJ2-1; 8 positions match TRBD2. CDR3 length equals 13 residues. CDR1 and CDR2 from the germline V gene are SNHLY and FYNNEI. Unmatched junction bases numbered 6, after V lost 7 bases and J lost 7 bases.

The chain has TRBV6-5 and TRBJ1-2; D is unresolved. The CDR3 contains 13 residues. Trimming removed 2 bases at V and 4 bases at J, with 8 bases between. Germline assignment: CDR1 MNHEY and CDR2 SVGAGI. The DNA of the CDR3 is TGTGCCAGCAGTTACATTAGGGCCTATGGCTACACCTTC. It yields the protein CASSYIRAYGYTF.

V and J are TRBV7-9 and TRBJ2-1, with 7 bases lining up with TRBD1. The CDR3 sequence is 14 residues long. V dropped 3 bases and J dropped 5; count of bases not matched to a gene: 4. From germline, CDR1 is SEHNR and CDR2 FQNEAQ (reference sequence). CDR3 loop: CASSFEGGHNEQFF. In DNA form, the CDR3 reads TGTGCCAGCAGCTTCGAAGGGGGCCACAATGAGCAGTTCTTC.

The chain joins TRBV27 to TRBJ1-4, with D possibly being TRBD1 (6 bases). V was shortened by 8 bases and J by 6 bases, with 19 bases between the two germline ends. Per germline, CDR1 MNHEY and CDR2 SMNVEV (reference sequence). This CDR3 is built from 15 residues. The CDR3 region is CASGETGFSDEKLFF. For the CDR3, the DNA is TGTGCCAGCGGCGAAACAGGGTTCTCCGATGAAAAACTGTTTTTT.

This CDR3 is CASSQSGTSTGELFF. For the CDR3, the DNA is TGTGCCAGCAGCCAATCCGGGACCTCCACCGGGGAGCTGTTTTTT. The V gene is TRBV14, the J gene TRBJ2-2; D might be TRBD1 or TRBD2, each matching 5 bases. Per germline, CDR1 SGHDN and CDR2 FVKESK. With 2 bases removed from V and 4 bases from J, the gap between germline ends came to 11 bases. This CDR3 has 15 residues.

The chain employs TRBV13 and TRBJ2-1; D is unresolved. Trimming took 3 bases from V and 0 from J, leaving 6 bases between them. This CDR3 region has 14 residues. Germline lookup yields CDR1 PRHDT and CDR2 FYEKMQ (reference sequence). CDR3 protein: CASSLTSSYNEQFF. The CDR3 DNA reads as TGTGCCAGCAGCTTGACCAGCTCCTACAATGAGCAGTTCTTC. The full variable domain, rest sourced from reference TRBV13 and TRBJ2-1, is AAGVIQSPRHLIKEKRETATLKCYPIPRHDTVYWYQQGPGQDPQFLISFYEKMQSDKGSIPDRFSAQQFSDYHSELNMSSLELGDSALYFCASSLTSSYNEQFFGPGTRLTVL.

CDR3 in DNA: TGTGCCAGCTCATTTACTAGCGGGAGGGCCGGTGAGCAGTTCTTC. This gives the protein CASSFTSGRAGEQFF. The rearrangement links TRBV18 to TRBJ2-1, with 13 bases identical to TRBD2. The V gene's germline CDR1 is KGHSH and CDR2 LQKENI. V was clipped by 5 bases and J by 9 bases; unmatched bases: 7. CDR3 length: 15 residues.

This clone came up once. CDR3 amino acids: CASSYRAGNVYGYTF. The CDR3 coding sequence is TGTGCCAGCAGTTATCGGGCAGGCAATGTCTATGGCTACACCTTC. The rearrangement uses TRBV6-5 and TRBJ1-2; D uncertain. The CDR3 sequence is 15 residues long. V lost 3 bases to trimming and J lost 4 bases, with 15 bases between them. CDR1 and CDR2 from the germline V gene are MNHEY and SVGAGI.